These T cell receptor beta chains were read from a single sample in a study of blood T cell repertoires in COVID-19. The table came from immunoSEQ multiplex PCR; TCRdb's copy has only in-frame clones and leaves some out. The sample carries some 260,000 clones, about 81% recorded once. The sequencing sample was made of PBMCs or T cells enriched from blood (not recorded which). These receptors originate from a young man with acute COVID-19. Each CDR3 is given with its conserved first and last residue. Each record gives: D gene, clone size, J gene, V gene, CDR3 DNA, CDR3 protein. D genes are given only for firm matches. Clone size is stated in some rows and not others, as once, few, many or a class when expanded.

NA	NA	TRBJ2-3	TRBV25-1	TGTGCCAGCAGGGCGGCTAGCACAGATACGCAGTATTTT	CASRAASTDTQYF
TRBD2	NA	TRBJ2-5	TRBV6-1	TGTGCCAGCAGTGAAGCAAGGGAGGGGACGATAGAGACCCAGTACTTC	CASSEAREGTIETQYF
TRBD1	NA	TRBJ2-1	TRBV6-5	TGTGCCAGCACCCCACCGGGACAGTCCTACAATGAGCAGTTCTTC	CASTPPGQSYNEQFF
NA	once	TRBJ1-5	TRBV2	TGTGCCAGCAGTGAGGAGAGGGTTAATCAGCCCCAGCATTTT	CASSEERVNQPQHF
TRBD1	NA	TRBJ1-1	TRBV6-5	TGTGCCAGCAGTCAACCGGGACAGGGGGAAGCTTTCTTT	CASSQPGQGEAFF
NA	once	TRBJ2-1	TRBV12-5	TGTGCTAGTGACGACAGGTCACCGAGCTCCTACAATGAGCAGTTCTTC	CASDDRSPSSYNEQFF
NA	NA	TRBJ2-3	TRBV27	TGTGCCAGCAGTTTCCGAGCCGGCACAGATACGCAGTATTTT	CASSFRAGTDTQYF
NA	NA	TRBJ2-2	TRBV30	TGTGCCTGGAGTGTAGGGCTAGCGTACACCGGGGAGCTGTTTTTT	CAWSVGLAYTGELFF
NA	NA	TRBJ1-1	TRBV6-5	TGTGCCAGCAGTTATTCCTCGCAGGGCGGAACTGAAGCTTTCTTT	CASSYSSQGGTEAFF
NA	NA	TRBJ2-6	TRBV6-5	TGTGCCAGCAGTTCCGACAGAATCTCTGGGGCCAACGTCCTGACTTTC	CASSSDRISGANVLTF
NA	few	TRBJ1-1	TRBV10-3	TGTGCCATCAGTGAGGATCTCGACAGGCCCGGCACTGAAGCTTTCTTT	CAISEDLDRPGTEAFF
NA	NA	TRBJ2-1	TRBV5-4	TGTGCCAGCAGCTTCGTCAGGGACAATGAGCAGTTCTTC	CASSFVRDNEQFF
TRBD1	NA	TRBJ1-2	TRBV5-1	TGCGCCAGCAGGGAAAACCCCAGACAGGGTTATGGCTACACCTTC	CASRENPRQGYGYTF
TRBD2	NA	TRBJ2-1	TRBV5-4	TGTGCCAGTACCCCGGGACTAGCTCCCTACAATGAGCAGTTCTTC	CASTPGLAPYNEQFF
NA	NA	TRBJ2-2	TRBV7-8	TGTGCCAGCATTCGGAATGGGGGGACCGGGGAGCTGTTTTTT	CASIRNGGTGELFF
NA	NA	TRBJ1-3	TRBV23-1	TGCGCCAGCAGTCAATTTCGGGGGGATCCTGGAAACACCATATATTTT	CASSQFRGDPGNTIYF
TRBD1	NA	TRBJ1-5	TRBV6-5	TGTGCCAGCAGTTCCGTGACAGGGGGGCTAGGTCAGCCCCAGCATTTT	CASSSVTGGLGQPQHF
TRBD2	few	TRBJ2-1	TRBV27	TGTGCCAGCAGTTCTACTAGCGGGACCTACAATGAGCAGTTCTTC	CASSSTSGTYNEQFF
NA	NA	TRBJ1-5	TRBV4-3	TGCGCCAGCAGCCAAAATAGCGTCAATCAGCCCCAGCATTTT	CASSQNSVNQPQHF
NA	few	TRBJ1-2	TRBV5-4	TGTGCCAGCAGTGGATGGGAGACTGGCTACACCTTC	CASSGWETGYTF
NA	NA	TRBJ1-4	TRBV9	TGTGCCAGCAGCGTAGACAGGACGAATGAAAAACTGTTTTTT	CASSVDRTNEKLFF
NA	NA	TRBJ2-2	TRBV29-1	TGCAGCGTTGACAGGGACTTCACCGGGGAGCTGTTTTTT	CSVDRDFTGELFF
NA	few	TRBJ2-3	TRBV5-1	TGCGCCAGCAGCTTGGGGGCGCATAGCACAGATACGCAGTATTTT	CASSLGAHSTDTQYF
NA	NA	TRBJ1-6	TRBV19	TGTGCCAGTAGTATAGAGGGAGCTAATTCACCCCTCCACTTT	CASSIEGANSPLHF
TRBD1	NA	TRBJ1-2	TRBV6-5	TGTGCCAGCAGTCTGCTACAGGGGGCGTACGGCTACACCTTC	CASSLLQGAYGYTF
NA	NA	TRBJ1-5	TRBV9	TGTGCCAGCAGCGTAGGGCAGGGGAGCAATCAGCCCCAGCATTTT	CASSVGQGSNQPQHF
NA	NA	TRBJ1-1	TRBV19	TGTGCCAGTAGTATAGTCGCAACAGGTAACCGCAACGAAGCTTTCTTT	CASSIVATGNRNEAFF
NA	NA	TRBJ1-5	TRBV19	TGTGCCAGTAGTATGTACGGGTACGGCAATCAGCCCCAGCATTTT	CASSMYGYGNQPQHF
TRBD1	NA	TRBJ1-4	TRBV7-6	TGTGCCAGCAGCTCCGGACAGGGCTTAAGACTGTTTTTT	CASSSGQGLRLFF
NA	NA	TRBJ1-2	TRBV6-2/TRBV6-3	TGTGCCAGCAGTTCACGGGTTGGCTACACCTTC	CASSSRVGYTF
TRBD2	NA	TRBJ2-2	TRBV4-2	TGTGCCAGCAGCCTGCACGGGGGGGCGTCTGGCGGGGAGCTGTTTTTT	CASSLHGGASGGELFF
NA	NA	TRBJ2-6	TRBV5-8	TGTGCCAGCAGCCCACAGGGTTCTGGGGCCAACGTCCTGACTTTC	CASSPQGSGANVLTF
TRBD2	NA	TRBJ2-1	TRBV2	TGTGCCAGCAGTGAGCGGACTAGCGGGGGGTCCCATAGCTCCTACAATGAGCAGTTCTTC	CASSERTSGGSHSSYNEQFF
NA	NA	TRBJ2-1	TRBV7-9	TGTGCCAGCAGCTTCAGGCTAGCACTGCCCTATGAGCAGTTCTTC	CASSFRLALPYEQFF
NA	NA	TRBJ1-6	TRBV7-9	TGTGCCAGCAGCGATGGGGTCGGGAGGTCACCCCTCCACTTT	CASSDGVGRSPLHF
NA	NA	TRBJ2-6	TRBV5-1	TGCGCCAGCAGCTTGGTAACAGGGACCTCTGGGGCCAACGTCCTGACTTTC	CASSLVTGTSGANVLTF
NA	NA	TRBJ1-1	TRBV27	TGTGCCAGCAGTTTATCGGCAGGGGTTGCTTTCTTT	CASSLSAGVAFF
NA	once	TRBJ1-5	TRBV6-5	TGTGCCAGCAGCCCAGGGCCACGCAATCAGCCCCAGCATTTT	CASSPGPRNQPQHF
TRBD1	NA	TRBJ1-5	TRBV12-5	TGTGCTAGTGGTTTGGGGACAGGGCAGCAGCCCCAGCATTTT	CASGLGTGQQPQHF
NA	NA	TRBJ1-2	TRBV5-6	TGTGCCAGTCTGTCGCGGGACGAATTC	CASLSRDEF
TRBD1	NA	TRBJ1-5	TRBV28	TGTGCCAGCACCTCGGCCGGACAGGGGGCTGATTCACCCCAGCATTTT	CASTSAGQGADSPQHF